The 27 T cell receptor beta chains presented below share a single source sample, sequenced in a study of tumor-infiltrating lymphocytes in oesophageal squamous cell carcinoma. TCRdb analysed the PCR reads with MiXCR anew, one entry per CDR3 protein. This table has about 19,000 distinct CDR3 sequences, 40% appearing once. Sequencing used blood. The receptors stem from a male donor with esophageal squamous cell carcinoma.

The chain uses TRBV9 and TRBJ2-7; a weak D match, TRBD2 (6 bases). Germline-derived CDR1 and CDR2 are SGDLS and YYNGEE. The CDR3 runs to 14 residues. Trimming pared 0 bases from V and 6 bases from J, leaving 13 bases between. CDR3 loop: CASSVGGSGGEQYF. Here the CDR3 DNA reads TGTGCCAGCAGCGTAGGTGGTAGCGGAGGCGAGCAGTACTTC.

There are many counts of this clonotype. With a much larger clone just one base away, this may be a read error. The V call is TRBV11-3, the J call TRBJ2-5; either TRBD1 or TRBD2 may fit D (5 bases each). V dropped 6 bases and J dropped 11 bases, with 16 bases sitting between them. This CDR3 region has 12 residues. The germline V gene has CDR1 SGHNT and CDR2 YENEEA. The CDR3 spells CASSARGNEQYF. In DNA form, the CDR3 reads TGTGCCAGCAGTGCGAGGGGCAATGAGCAGTACTTC. Full variable domain (rest looked up from reference TRBV11-3 and TRBJ2-5): EAGVVQSPRYKIIEKKQPVAFWCNPISGHNTLYWYLQNLGQGPELLIRYENEEAVDDSQLPKDRFSAERLKGVDSTLKIQPAELGDSAVYLCASSARGNEQYFGPGTRLLVL.

The genes are TRBV6-6 and TRBJ2-1, with 12 positions matching TRBD2. Germline CDR1 and CDR2: MNHNY and SVGAGI (reference sequence). The CDR3 extends over 16 amino acids. After removal of 6 bases from V and 4 bases from J, the junction contained 7 bases not matched to a gene. The CDR3: CASRGLAGTGYNEQFF. In DNA form, the CDR3 reads TGTGCCAGCAGAGGACTAGCGGGAACTGGTTACAATGAGCAGTTCTTC.

This clonotype was recorded a few times. V usage is TRBV7-2 and J usage is TRBJ2-3; a weak D match, TRBD2 (7 bases). The germline V gene has CDR1 SGHTA and CDR2 FQGNSA. There are 16 residues in the CDR3. V was shortened by 5 bases and J by 4 bases, with 19 bases between the two germline ends. The CDR3 loop reads CASSPGGGRAADTQYF. The CDR3 DNA reads as TGTGCCAGCAGCCCCGGGGGCGGGAGAGCAGCAGATACGCAGTATTTT.

This chain uses TRBV4-3 with TRBJ2-6, with D perhaps matching TRBD1 (6 bases). The CDR3 is 16 residues long. The ends were cut back, 0 bases at V and 2 bases at J, with 8 bases in the middle. In germline, CDR1 is LGHNA, CDR2 YSLEER. CDR3 protein: CASSQDAGAGANVLTF. The CDR3 bases are TGCGCCAGCAGCCAAGATGCAGGGGCTGGGGCCAACGTCCTGACTTTC.

This chain links TRBV3-1 with TRBJ1-6; maybe TRBD2 (5 bases). The J call may be in error: the DNA end matches TRBJ2-5 better. Germline CDR1 reads LGHDT; CDR2 reads YNNKEL (reference sequence). This CDR3 is built from 15 residues. The CDR3 sequence: CASSQGGNFGESQYF. DNA for the CDR3: TGTGCCAGCAGCCAAGGAGGCAACTTCGGGGAGTCCCAGTACTTC.

This clonotype was seen many times. The CDR3 loop is CASSYSIKDRGNNEQFF. The DNA of the CDR3 is TGTGCCAGCAGTTACTCGATTAAGGACAGGGGAAACAATGAGCAGTTCTTC. The rearrangement uses TRBV6-2 or TRBV6-3 and TRBJ2-1, with TRBD1 matching 9 bases. The CDR3 is 17 amino acids. CDR1 is MNHEY, CDR2 SVGEGT, per germline. J was trimmed by 5 bases and V by 0 bases; bases with no gene match: 8.

This clonotype was counted ten times or more. This sequence joins TRBV27 and TRBJ2-1; 10 bases are a match to TRBD2. The V gene's germline CDR1 is MNHEY and CDR2 SMNVEV (reference sequence). V shed 6 bases, J shed 3 bases, and the junction held 11 bases outside the gene matches. CDR3 length: 17 amino acids. Here the CDR3 reads CASRSGGAGSFYNEQFF. The CDR3 DNA sequence: TGTGCCAGCAGAAGCGGGGGGGCCGGGAGTTTCTACAATGAGCAGTTCTTC.

By share, this clonotype ranks as medium-sized. This chain's CDR3 is CASSFSNEGGTDTQYF. The CDR3 DNA follows: TGTGCCAGCAGTTTCTCAAATGAAGGTGGCACAGATACGCAGTATTTT. The chain has TRBV12-3 or TRBV12-4 and TRBJ2-3; D unclear. This CDR3 contains 16 residues. V was trimmed by 3 bases and J by 1 base, leaving 14 bases between them.

The V gene is TRBV7-4, the J gene TRBJ2-3; 7 bases match TRBD2. Looked up from germline, CDR1 is SGHVT and CDR2 is SQSDAQ. The CDR3 extends over 17 amino acids. J was trimmed by 2 bases and V by 1 base; bases with no gene match: 9. The CDR3 loop reads CASSLGVLAESTDTQYF. The CDR3 nucleotides read TGTGCCAGCAGCTTAGGGGTTCTAGCGGAATCCACAGATACGCAGTATTTT.

This clonotype was counted ten times or more. Since no conserved phenylalanine or tryptophan closes the CDR3, a read error is the likely cause. It is unclear where the CDR3 begins or ends on the DNA, so no DNA is shown, and the CDR3 is as TCRdb lists it. The chain combines TRBV7-5 with TRBJ2-7. TRBV7-5 is a known pseudogene. Including both end residues, the CDR3 is 19 amino acids long. CDR3 residues: CISVPEPPTPRDYGYTFGS.

This clonotype came up many times. The chain couples TRBV4-2 to TRBJ2-3; 13 bases are shared with TRBD2. Germline V CDR1 and CDR2: LGHNA, YNFKEQ. The length of the CDR3 is 19 residues. With 0 bases clipped from V and 4 bases from J, the junction kept 10 bases outside the gene matches. DNA for the CDR3: TGTGCCAGCAGCCAAGAGTACGTCGGACTAGCGGGGGCTGCAGATACGCAGTATTTT. This codes for CASSQEYVGLAGAADTQYF.

Many counts were recorded for this clonotype. The chain combines TRBV13 with TRBJ2-1; D is uncertain. This CDR3 is built from 13 residues. Trimming pared 0 bases from V and 6 bases from J, leaving 6 bases between. Germline values: CDR1 PRHDT, CDR2 FYEKMQ (reference sequence). The CDR3: CASSLGWSNEQFF. CDR3 DNA sequence: TGTGCCAGCAGCTTAGGATGGAGCAATGAGCAGTTCTTC.

The chain combines TRBV7-6 with TRBJ1-6; tentatively, D is TRBD1 (5 bases). V lost 5 bases and J lost 7, with 15 bases in between. The CDR3 spans 15 residues. CDR1 is SGHVS and CDR2 is FNYEAQ in the germline V gene. Here the CDR3 reads CASSGWEGPNSPLHF. CDR3 DNA: TGTGCCAGCAGCGGTTGGGAGGGACCAAATTCACCCCTCCACTTT.

This clonotype was recorded once. The chain combines TRBV7-3 with TRBJ2-7, with TRBD2 matching over 9 bases. The J call is in doubt because the DNA end fits TRBJ2-5 better. The CDR3 length is 15 residues. Germline values: CDR1 SGHTA, CDR2 FQGTGA. The CDR3 DNA follows: TGTGCCAGCAGCTACTTAGCGGGAGCCCAAGAGACCCAGTACTTC. As protein: CASSYLAGAQETQYF.

The CDR3 DNA sequence: TGTGCCAGCAGTCCTATGGACAGAACAGAGACCCAGTACTTC. This gives the protein CASSPMDRTETQYF. The chain joins TRBV7-9 to TRBJ2-5; a possible D gene is TRBD1 (6 bases). The CDR3 spans 14 residues. Between the trimmed V and J ends, which lost 6 bases and 4 bases, there was a span of 15 bases. Looked up from germline, CDR1 is SEHNR and CDR2 is FQNEAQ (reference sequence).

This clonotype was seen many times. The rearrangement uses TRBV5-1 and TRBJ2-2; a weak D match, TRBD1 (6 bases). V shed 2 bases and J shed 7 bases, with 9 bases lying between them. Germline CDR1 reads SGHRS; CDR2 reads YFSETQ. The CDR3 is 13 amino acids. CDR3 coding DNA: TGCGCCAGCAGCTTACAGGGAGTCGGGGAGCTGTTTTTT. Protein product: CASSLQGVGELFF.

This chain uses TRBV6-6 with TRBJ2-5; 11 nucleotides line up with TRBD2. TRBJ2-1 explains the end of the DNA better; the J call may be wrong. CDR3 length equals 16 residues. Germline CDR1 and CDR2: MNHNY and SVGAGI (reference sequence). CDR3 in DNA: TGTGCCAGCAGTTACGGGGGACTAGCGGATTACAATGAGCAGTTCTTC. It codes for CASSYGGLADYNEQFF.

Remarks on this clonotype: A read error may produce the germline difference seen at one junction end. This chain uses TRBV7-6 with TRBJ2-5, with D tentatively TRBD2 (5 bases). In germline, CDR1 is SGHVS, CDR2 FNYEAQ. The CDR3 length is 14 residues. CDR3 sequence reads: CASSPSGIQETQYF. Written as DNA, the CDR3 is TGTGCTAGCAGCCCATCGGGGATACAAGAGACCCAGTACTTC.

This clonotype was picked up many times. The chain is built from TRBV5-4 and TRBJ2-1; 8 nucleotides match TRBD2. V lost 3 bases, J lost 10 bases, and 6 bases stayed unmatched. Germline loops: CDR1 SGHNT, CDR2 YYREEE (reference sequence). The length of the CDR3 is 13 residues. The CDR3 region has the DNA TGTGCCAGCAGCTCGGGACTAGATGGGGAGCAGTTCTTC. Protein: CASSSGLDGEQFF.

The chain employs TRBV7-6 and TRBJ2-3, with D unresolved. V shed 3 bases and J shed 6 bases, with 10 bases lying between them. The germline V gene has CDR1 SGHVS and CDR2 FNYEAQ. The CDR3 length is 13 residues. In nucleotides, the CDR3 is TGTGCCAGCAGCTTTTATGGCCCCGATACGCAGTATTTT. Translated: CASSFYGPDTQYF.

V usage is TRBV7-2 and J usage is TRBJ1-4; 8 positions agree with TRBD1. This CDR3 has 14 residues. J lost 7 bases, V lost 9 bases, and 10 bases had no gene match. Germline V gene sequence: CDR1 SGHTA, CDR2 FQGNSA. CDR3 nucleotide sequence: TGTGCCAGTCTCCCCCACAGGGGGGTTGAAAAACTGTTTTTT. Protein product: CASLPHRGVEKLFF.

Regarding this clonotype: The conserved phenylalanine or tryptophan is not found at the CDR3 terminus, so this likely reflects a read error. The limits of the CDR3 on the DNA are not certain, so only TCRdb's listed CDR3 is given. The chain joins TRBV27 to TRBJ2-5; no check of the table's D call, TRBD2, against the DNA was made. CDR1 and CDR2 from the germline V gene are MNHEY and SMNVEV (reference sequence). The CDR3 is 15 amino acids long, termini counted. CDR3 protein: CASRELGVETQYFGN.

This clonotype was detected a few times. V gene TRBV19 combines with J gene TRBJ1-5; 10 nucleotides line up with TRBD1. Germline lookup yields CDR1 LNHDA and CDR2 SQIVND (reference sequence). This CDR3 comprises 16 residues. Trimming removed 5 bases from V and 4 bases from J; junction bases left unmatched: 8. The CDR3 loop is CASSSRDRGDNQPQHF. Written as DNA, the CDR3 is TGTGCCAGTAGTTCCCGGGACAGGGGCGATAATCAGCCCCAGCATTTT.

This clonotype is medium-sized in the sample. This chain joins TRBV7-9 and TRBJ2-1; 11 bases are a match to TRBD2. The CDR3 is made up of 16 amino acids. With 8 bases clipped from V and 5 bases from J, the junction kept 11 bases outside the gene matches. Germline V CDR1 and CDR2: SEHNR, FQNEAQ (reference sequence). The CDR3 spells CASAPDSGGGNNEQFF. The CDR3 nucleotides read TGTGCCAGCGCCCCGGATAGCGGGGGGGGAAACAATGAGCAGTTCTTC.

This clonotype turned up a few times. Just one base apart from a much larger clone, this may be a read error. The chain links TRBV6-4 to TRBJ2-7; the D is unclear. Deletions cut 0 bases from V and 7 bases from J, with 10 bases between. The CDR3 spans 13 residues. Per germline, CDR1 MRHNA and CDR2 SNTAGT. In DNA, the CDR3 is TGTGCCAGCAGTGACTCGACCTACAATGAGCAGTACTTC. It yields the protein CASSDSTYNEQYF.

This clonotype was detected many times. A clone one base away is much larger, so this may be a read error. The chain's CDR3 is CASSLVAGGPNEQYF. CDR3 in DNA: TGTGCCAGCAGCTTAGTAGCGGGAGGGCCAAATGAGCAGTACTTC. The chain employs TRBV7-8 and TRBJ2-7, with 11 positions matching TRBD2. Germline lookup yields CDR1 SGHVS and CDR2 FQNEAQ. Germline trimming cut 1 base from V and 7 bases from J; bases unmatched to any gene: 6. This CDR3 comprises 15 residues. The full variable domain, in which reference TRBV7-8 and TRBJ2-7 provide the parts outside the CDR3, is GAGVSQSPRYKVAKRGQDVALRCDPISGHVSLFWYQQALGQGPEFLTYFQNEAQLDKSGLPSDRFFAERPEGSVSTLKIQRTQQEDSAVYLCASSLVAGGPNEQYFGPGTRLTVT.